This T cell receptor (beta chain) stems from a study of T cell responses to AZD1222 COVID-19 vaccine (dated by TCRdb to the early 2020s). In the study overall: TCR sequencing was performed for about 240 trial participants, of whom about 210 were given two doses of AZD1222 and around 25 were given two doses of MenACWY control vaccine. Trial participants were enrolled by age into 18-55, 56-69 and 70-plus year subgroups, with roughly 150, 30 and 60 TCR-sequenced participants respectively.

The CDR3 regions of human TCRbeta chains were subjected to immunosequencing. The study's processing was this. Repertoire TCRs were checked for matches against a reference library of SARS-CoV-2-specific TCRs that had been generated using the MIRA antigen-specificity platform. Breadth was defined as the fraction of unique TCRs that were SARS-CoV-2-associated. Depth was defined as the fraction of total T cells that were SARS-CoV-2-associated. Using the MIRA data, each spike-specific TCR was mapped to the spike region that the TCR reacts to and placed in a CD4 or CD8 class. Log10-transformed breadth and depth values were compared by one-way ANOVA with Sidak's multiple comparisons tests. This is the immuneACCESS table as TCRdb keeps it, with only in-frame sequences that have V and J called. A part of the clones is gone; compared with another copy, unresolved V genes explain less than half, and the rest is unexplained. V, J and clone size are those of that table, while D and trimming were read from the DNA. The sample table contains around 140,000 clones; only one count was recorded for about nine tenths of them. The ten most abundant clones make up approximately 2% of the sample.

Explained via the paper, the time point label denotes: about 28 days (+/-7) after the second vaccine dose. AZD1222 recipients given second doses at about 4 weeks or at about 12 weeks were pooled, since spike-specific TCR depth and breadth were not found to differ between the two schedules. Samples from vaccinated people were obtained from the UK trials COV001 and COV002, which included a single-blind randomized controlled phase 2/3 trial of AZD1222 (ChAdOx1 nCoV-19) in healthy adults. Trial participant PBMC samples were collected at day 0 and day 28 after the second dose for TCRbeta chain sequencing. Concerning this clone: Its specific antigen is unknown. Base-call qualities are not available, and no considerably larger clone is one nucleotide away.

What the study reported, not specific to this receptor: The whole spike protein was spanned by vaccine-associated CD4 TCRs, and dominant responses were seen in regions 160-218 and 743-854. Because no day 14 peak-response samples were available, repertoires were characterized only after the peak T cell response. The 56-69-year group was small, and its depth increase did not reach significance, likely because of low power. Reportedly, almost half of the unique spike-specific TCRs recognized epitopes lying outside the regions that are mutated in the B.1.351 and B.1.1.7 variants. Spike-specific TCR breadth and depth rose significantly after two AZD1222 doses compared with day 0 and with MenACWY recipients. Participants were mostly white British, with more females than males. The authors suggested clonal diversity may have been underestimated. Conclusions about previously exposed vaccinees are limited, since just 6 or 7 AZD1222 recipients were seropositive for SARS-CoV-2 at baseline.

V sheds 5 bases and J sheds 2 bases, leaving 10 bases between their ends. Per the germline V gene, MDHEN is the CDR1 and SYDVKM is the CDR2. Including the terminal cysteine and valine, the CDR3 comprises 13 residues. The read is trimmed to its CDR3 DNA, 39 bases read in frame from base 1. The sequence was collected from an adult who received the AZD1222 COVID-19 vaccine. Recombination connected TRBV28 to TRBJ2-7; tentative D gene TRBD1, with 5 bases matching. Here the sequenced sample was peripheral blood, taken 28 days after the second AZD1222 dose. The sequenced DNA is TGTGCCAGCAGTCAGGGTTATCCCTACGAGCAGTACGTC. This is translated as CASSQGYPYEQYV.